What follows are 32 T cell receptor beta chains derived from one specimen sequenced in a study of shared clonotypes between healthy human individuals. Clones were read by immunoSEQ multiplex PCR, and TCRdb kept only the in-frame ones, dropping some. The repertoire has 450,000 to 500,000 clones, roughly 80% of them found once; the top ten carry about 13%. Sequenced: PBMCs. These receptors were obtained from a woman aged 40 to 50 in good health. Some clones in this sample may be carry-over from other donors' samples.

The gene calls are TRBV28 and TRBJ2-5; 8 bases are a match to TRBD2. Per the germline V gene, CDR1 is MDHEN and CDR2 is SYDVKM. This CDR3 contains 15 residues. V was pared by 5 bases and J by 2 bases, with 7 bases of the junction left unmatched. The CDR3 nucleotides are TGTGCCAGCAGTCCTGGACTAGCCTATCAAGAGACCCAGTACTTC. Translating gives CASSPGLAYQETQYF. Based on the CDR3 plus reference TRBV28 and TRBJ2-5, the full variable domain is DVKVTQSSRYLVKRTGEKVFLECVQDMDHENMFWYRQDPGLGLRLIYFSYDVKMKEKGDIPEGYSVSREKKERFSLILESASTNQTSMYLCASSPGLAYQETQYFGPGTRLLVL.

On this clone: It is likely a read error: a sequence one base away is far more abundant. The same CDR3 is also encoded by other DNA sequences in this sample. The chain joins TRBV28 to TRBJ1-5; D gene unclear. V lost 6 bases and J lost 3, with 12 bases in between. CDR3 size: 14 residues. CDR1 is MDHEN and CDR2 is SYDVKM in the germline V gene. For the CDR3, the DNA is TGTGCCAGCAGAGTACAAGGAAACAATCAGCCCCAGCATTTT. It translates to CASRVQGNNQPQHF.

V gene TRBV9 combines with J gene TRBJ2-1; no definite D call. The ends were cut back, 1 base at V and 5 bases at J, with 10 bases in the middle. Per germline, CDR1 SGDLS and CDR2 YYNGEE. The CDR3 runs 14 residues. The CDR3 region has the DNA TGTGCCAGCAGCGTATTTCACAGCAACAATGAGCAGTTCTTC. Translated, it gives CASSVFHSNNEQFF.

CDR3 residues: CASSKTRGGIAYEQYF. CDR3 DNA: TGTGCCAGCAGCAAGACCCGGGGCGGGATTGCCTACGAGCAGTACTTC. The gene calls are TRBV21-1 and TRBJ2-7; the table's D call, TRBD2, was not checked against the DNA. TRBV21-1 is described as a pseudogene. The CDR3 contains 16 residues.

This chain's CDR3 is CASSTLAEIYNEQFF. Written as DNA, the CDR3 is TGTGCCAGCAGTACACTAGCGGAGATATACAATGAGCAGTTCTTC. The V gene is TRBV28, the J gene TRBJ2-1; the match to TRBD2 covers 8 bases. The length of the CDR3 is 15 residues. J gave up 4 bases and V 5 bases, and 7 bases lay outside the gene matches. The germline V gene has CDR1 MDHEN and CDR2 SYDVKM.

The gene calls are TRBV5-6 and TRBJ2-3; 7 nucleotides line up with TRBD2. The germline V gene encodes CDR1 SGHDT and CDR2 YYEEEE. V lost 9 bases to trimming and J lost 3 bases; unmatched junction nucleotides: 4. The CDR3 covers 12 residues. The CDR3 region is CATTGGTDTQYF. DNA for the CDR3: TGTGCCACGACGGGAGGAACAGATACGCAGTATTTT.

The chain combines TRBV5-1 with TRBJ2-7, with 7 positions matching TRBD2. The germline V gene has CDR1 SGHRS and CDR2 YFSETQ. The trim removed 4 bases at V and 6 bases at J, leaving 10 bases unmatched. The CDR3 runs to 14 residues. The DNA for the CDR3 is TGCGCCAGCAGCACCAGCGGGGAGCCAGGCGAGCAGTACTTC. Its translation is CASSTSGEPGEQYF. The whole variable domain, filled in from reference TRBV5-1 and TRBJ2-7, reads KAGVTQTPRYLIKTRGQQVTLSCSPISGHRSVSWYQQTPGQGLQFLFEYFSETQRNKGNFPGRFSGRQFSNSRSEMNVSTLELGDSALYLCASSTSGEPGEQYFGPGTRLTVT.

The chain recombines TRBV5-5 with TRBJ1-1; a weak D match, TRBD1 (5 bases). The CDR3 contains 16 residues. CDR1 is SGHKS, CDR2 YYEKEE, per germline (reference sequence). V was clipped by 7 bases and J by 0 bases, with 19 bases between them. The CDR3 here is CASERARGIMNTEAFF. Written as DNA, the CDR3 is TGTGCCAGCGAGCGGGCGCGGGGGATTATGAACACTGAAGCTTTCTTT.

A single count supports this clone. The gene calls are TRBV9 and TRBJ2-5, with D perhaps matching TRBD1 (5 bases). The CDR3 runs to 15 residues. Trimming cost V 0 bases and J 0 bases, with 9 bases left between them. CDR1 is SGDLS and CDR2 is YYNGEE in the germline V gene. CDR3 sequence (DNA): TGTGCCAGCAGCGTAGATCCGACAGACCAAGAGACCCAGTACTTC. This encodes CASSVDPTDQETQYF.

This chain connects TRBV19 to TRBJ1-5; D is perhaps TRBD1 (5 bases). This CDR3 has 15 residues. Trimming pared 1 base from V and 7 bases from J, leaving 14 bases between. The germline V gene has CDR1 LNHDA and CDR2 SQIVND (reference sequence). CDR3 in amino acids: CASSIVYGAGQPQHF. CDR3 sequence (DNA): TGTGCCAGTAGTATAGTCTACGGGGCCGGGCAGCCCCAGCATTTT.

The chain joins TRBV7-6 to TRBJ1-5; no clear D. This CDR3 contains 13 residues. The germline gives CDR1 SGHVS, CDR2 FNYEAQ. The V end lost 2 bases, the J end lost 0 bases, and 2 bases lay between the germline ends. The CDR3 DNA is TGTGCCAGCAGCTTAAATAGCAATCAGCCCCAGCATTTT. Protein product: CASSLNSNQPQHF.

V and J are TRBV25-1 and TRBJ1-1; 9 bases map to TRBD1. V lost 7 bases, J lost 1 base, and 4 bases stayed unmatched. Germline V CDR1 and CDR2: MGHDK, SYGVNS. The CDR3 spans 14 residues. As DNA, the CDR3 is TGTGCCAGCAACAACAGGGGGCGGAACACTGAAGCTTTCTTT. Amino acids: CASNNRGRNTEAFF. The full variable domain, its missing parts supplied by reference TRBV25-1 and TRBJ1-1, is EADIYQTPRYLVIGTGKKITLECSQTMGHDKMYWYQQDPGMELHLIHYSYGVNSTEKGDLSSESTVSRIRTEHFPLTLESARPSHTSQYLCASNNRGRNTEAFFGQGTRLTVV.

The chain links TRBV5-1 to TRBJ1-4; TRBD1 might be the D (5 bases). From germline, CDR1 is SGHRS and CDR2 YFSETQ. V lost 1 base and J lost 0, with 16 bases in between. The CDR3 is made up of 18 amino acids. CDR3 DNA: TGCGCCAGCAGCTTGAACAGTGTCGGGGCTGCAACTAATGAAAAACTGTTTTTT. Protein product: CASSLNSVGAATNEKLFF.

This clone was counted once. CDR3 loop: CASSPGLAGSYEQYF. The CDR3 nucleotides read TGTGCCAGCAGTCCGGGACTAGCGGGATCCTACGAGCAGTACTTC. The V gene is TRBV6-5, the J gene TRBJ2-7; TRBD2 matches 13 bases. The germline V gene encodes CDR1 MNHEY and CDR2 SVGAGI. The CDR3 has 15 amino acids. V gave up 5 bases and J gave up 1 base; unmatched junction bases: 2.

Concerning this clone itself: With only one base between it and a far larger clone, this is likely a read error. This chain links TRBV6-1 with TRBJ1-5; no firm D call. Germline loops: CDR1 MNHNS, CDR2 SASEGT. CDR3 size: 15 residues. CDR3 residues: CASTALLGSNQLQHF. Written as DNA, the CDR3 is TGTGCCAGCACTGCCCTCCTGGGTTCGAATCAGCTCCAGCATTTT.

The rearrangement joins TRBV30 to TRBJ1-4; D not resolved. The CDR3 has 14 residues. V lost 0 bases and J lost 5, with 10 bases in between. Per the germline V gene, CDR1 is GTSNPN and CDR2 is SVGIG (reference sequence). The CDR3 region has the DNA TGTGCCTGGAGTGTACTGCAACTCAATGAAAAACTGTTTTTT. Translation gives CAWSVLQLNEKLFF.

The rearrangement links TRBV25-1 to TRBJ2-1; 9 nucleotides match TRBD2. This CDR3 contains 16 residues. Germline values: CDR1 MGHDK, CDR2 SYGVNS. Unmatched junction bases numbered 4, after V lost 2 bases and J lost 2 bases. CDR3 nucleotides: TGTGCCAGCAGTGAAAAAGCGGGAGGCCCCTACAATGAGCAGTTCTTC. Residues: CASSEKAGGPYNEQFF.

With regard to this clone: A far bigger clonotype differs at one base, so this is likely a read error. This CDR3 is also generated by other DNA sequences in the sample. The rearrangement joins TRBV29-1 to TRBJ1-1, with 12 bases fitting TRBD1. Germline assignment: CDR1 SQVTM and CDR2 ANQGSEA. The CDR3 has 15 amino acids. Here the CDR3 reads CSVEGPGTGGTEALF. DNA of the CDR3: TGCAGCGTTGAGGGACCCGGGACAGGGGGCACTGAAGCTTTATTT.

This clone turned up a few times. V gene TRBV18 combines with J gene TRBJ1-2, with 10 bases fitting TRBD1. The V segment lost 2 bases and the J segment 4 bases; nucleotides outside the gene matches: 4. CDR3 size: 15 residues. Germline V CDR1 and CDR2: KGHSH, LQKENI. CDR3 DNA sequence: TGTGCCAGCTCACCATCCCGGGACAGGGGCTATGGCTACACCTTC. Protein: CASSPSRDRGYGYTF.

The chain recombines TRBV4-1 with TRBJ1-5; 7 bases fit TRBD1. Germline values: CDR1 MGHRA, CDR2 YSYEKL. J was trimmed by 0 bases and V by 6 bases; bases with no gene match: 5. The length of the CDR3 is 15 residues. CDR3 region: CASSLGTASNQPQHF. CDR3 bases: TGCGCCAGCAGTCTGGGGACAGCTAGCAATCAGCCCCAGCATTTT.

In its sample, this clone was seen many times. The chain combines TRBV15 with TRBJ1-5, with a tentative D call TRBD1 (5 bases). This CDR3 spans 14 amino acids. Germline assignment: CDR1 LNHNV and CDR2 YYDKDF (reference sequence). Trimming cost V 5 bases and J 1 base, with 9 bases left between them. The CDR3 is CATSEGRSNQPQHF. Here the CDR3 DNA reads TGTGCCACCAGCGAGGGGCGGAGCAATCAGCCCCAGCATTTT.

For this clone: A far larger clone is a single base away, which makes a read error likely. This chain links TRBV18 with TRBJ2-2; 9 nucleotides line up with TRBD2. Germline lookup yields CDR1 KGHSH and CDR2 LQKENI. The CDR3 is made up of 16 amino acids. The CDR3 sequence is CASSPAGGPSTGKLFF. The CDR3, as DNA: TGTGCCAGCTCACCAGCGGGAGGGCCGAGCACCGGGAAGCTGTTTTTT.

Worth noting for this clone: This likely reflects a read error, since a far larger clone is one base away. The chain's CDR3 is CASSLGLEWGTDTQYF. CDR3 in DNA: TGTGCTAGCAGCTTAGGGCTAGAGTGGGGCACAGATACGCAGTATTTT. This sequence joins TRBV7-7 and TRBJ2-3; D uncertain. Germline V gives CDR1 SSHAT, CDR2 FNYEAQ (reference sequence). This CDR3 comprises 16 residues.

The chain is built from TRBV7-3 and TRBJ1-5; no firm D call. The CDR3 loop spans 13 amino acids. V shed 5 bases and J shed 2 bases, with 7 bases lying between them. Germline CDR1 SGHTA, CDR2 FQGTGA. CDR3 nucleotide sequence: TGTGCCAGCAGCCCCGACGGCAATCAGCCCCAGCATTTT. As protein: CASSPDGNQPQHF.

DNA for the CDR3: TGTGCCAGTAGCGACACGGGCGAGGGCTATGGCTACACCTTC. The encoded protein is CASSDTGEGYGYTF. V is TRBV19 and J is TRBJ1-2, with D unclear. V dropped 6 bases and J dropped 4 bases, with 15 bases sitting between them. This CDR3 has 14 amino acids. Per the germline V gene, CDR1 is LNHDA and CDR2 is SQIVND (reference sequence).

The rearrangement links TRBV30 to TRBJ2-1, with 7 nucleotides matching TRBD1. Unmatched junction bases numbered 7, after V lost 2 bases and J lost 6 bases. Germline V gene data show CDR1 as GTSNPN and CDR2 as SVGIG (reference sequence). CDR3 length equals 14 residues. CDR3 residues: CAWSQRGRFNEQFF. DNA for the CDR3: TGTGCCTGGAGTCAGAGGGGGCGGTTCAATGAGCAGTTCTTC.

The chain joins TRBV27 to TRBJ1-4; D might be TRBD1 (6 bases). The ends were cut back, 2 bases at V and 8 bases at J, with 12 bases in the middle. The CDR3 runs 14 residues. Germline assignment: CDR1 MNHEY and CDR2 SMNVEV (reference sequence). CDR3 in amino acids: CASSLDRLDEKLFF. The CDR3 DNA reads TGTGCCAGCAGTTTAGACAGGCTCGACGAAAAACTGTTTTTT.

The chain links TRBV4-2 to TRBJ2-1; 16 bases fit TRBD2. J gave up 9 bases and V 1 base, and 12 bases lay outside the gene matches. The CDR3 covers 19 residues. From germline, CDR1 is LGHNA and CDR2 YNFKEQ. CDR3 bases: TGTGCCAGCAGCCAAGGTCCAACCGGGACTAGCGGGAGGGCCCGTGAGCAGTTCTTC. It encodes CASSQGPTGTSGRAREQFF.

This clone has only a few counts. The chain carries TRBV19 and TRBJ2-2; 9 bases line up with TRBD1. The CDR3 has 15 amino acids. V trimming: 7 bases; J trimming: 6 bases; junction bases outside the gene matches: 9. Per germline, CDR1 LNHDA and CDR2 SQIVND (reference sequence). CDR3 bases: TGTGCCAGTACTCCTGGGGACAGGGAAGCCGGGGAGCTGTTTTTT. Its protein product is CASTPGDREAGELFF.

The genes are TRBV2 and TRBJ2-1; 7 bases are a match to TRBD2. V was pared by 3 bases and J by 12 bases, with 8 bases of the junction left unmatched. Germline V gene lookup returns CDR1 SNHLY and CDR2 FYNNEI. This CDR3 region has 13 residues. CDR3 sequence (DNA): TGTGCCAGCAGTGACGCGGAGGGAGGGACGCAGTTCTTC. Protein product: CASSDAEGGTQFF.

The chain has TRBV6-1 and TRBJ1-5; 7 bases are shared with TRBD1. V dropped 4 bases and J dropped 2; count of bases not matched to a gene: 11. The CDR3 covers 17 residues. Germline V lookup: CDR1 MNHNS, CDR2 SASEGT. CDR3: CASSGQGGVYRNQPQHF. CDR3 bases: TGTGCCAGCAGTGGACAGGGAGGGGTATATCGCAATCAGCCCCAGCATTTT.

A note on this clone: One junction end disagrees with the germline gene, perhaps due to a read error. The V call is TRBV29-1, the J call TRBJ1-3, with D possibly being TRBD1 (5 bases). The CDR3 contains 13 residues. The germline CDR1 and CDR2 sequences are SQVTM and ANQGSEA. The CDR3 coding sequence is TGCAGCGGTGGTAGGGCAGACAGAAACGCCATATATTTT. Its protein is CSGGRADRNAIYF. The full variable domain, in which reference TRBV29-1 and TRBJ1-3 provide the parts outside the CDR3, is SAVISQKPSRDICQRGTSLTIQCQVDSQVTMMFWYRQQPGQSLTLIATANQGSEATYESGFVIDKFPISRPNLTFSTLTVSNMSPEDSSIYLCSGGRADRNAIYFGEGSWLTVV.